This T cell receptor (beta chain) was observed in a study of PD-1 blockade in classical Hodgkin lymphoma. On the study more broadly: Treatment was intravenous nivolumab, 3 mg/kg every 2 weeks, until progression.

Study conclusions and caveats: Relapsed/refractory patients reportedly had lower baseline diversity than newly diagnosed patients. What drove the repertoire differences, possibly disease activity or prior therapy, has not been defined. Some patients began nivolumab under 1 year after ASCT. These patients were excluded from later analyses.

All the patients suffered relapse after autologous stem cell transplantation, and brentuximab vedotin exposure differed. This clone appeared a few times. Its target is unknown. TCRdb keeps only in-frame clones here, not all; method: immunoSEQ multiplex PCR. The sample records 40,000 to 45,000 clones, approximately 78% being singletons. The sequence came from a human donor with classical Hodgkin lymphoma. The material was peripheral blood mononuclear cells (PBMCs), obtained at baseline.

The CDR3 spells CAGARREAPLHF. The CDR3 DNA sequence: TGTGCCGGAGCTAGACGGGAGGCACCCCTCCACTTT. The V and J genes are TRBV6-7 and TRBJ1-6; no clear D. TRBV6-7 is noted as an ORF with a role that remains uncertain. The length of the CDR3 is 12 residues. V was trimmed by 11 bases and J by 11 bases, leaving 16 bases between them.